The sequence of this T cell receptor beta chain was determined in a study of blood T cell repertoires in COVID-19. In the study overall: There were acute and convalescent COVID-19 samples, and they came from the United States, Italy and Spain.

Germline assignment: CDR1 SGHRS and CDR2 YFSETQ. The CDR3 runs 17 residues. Trimming shortened V by 5 bases and J by 1 base, and 20 bases separated the two germline ends. Authors' methods: How many nucleated cells were present was estimated from reference gene primer amplification. Method: immunoSEQ multiplex PCR; TCRdb's copy keeps in-frame clones and lacks some. D and trimming come from the DNA, and the V and J calls and clone size come from that table. The sample shows some 200,000 clones, 80% to 90% of them seen only once. The sequence derives from a man older than 75 with acute or convalescent COVID-19. The sequenced material came from peripheral blood. The rearrangement links TRBV5-1 to TRBJ2-3; tentatively, D is TRBD1 (7 bases). Here the CDR3 reads CASRHTPQGGGTDTQYF. The CDR3 nucleotides read TGCGCCAGCAGACACACCCCTCAGGGGGGTGGCACAGATACGCAGTATTTT.